This entry describes one T cell receptor (beta chain). Its target is unknown. These data come from a study of vaccination and CD4 T cells after COVID-19. On the study more broadly: The study enrolled six male and four female convalescents, two of whom were Hispanic. For post-vaccine samples, collection took place a median around 70 days after dose two, ranging from 14 to 241.

Treatment noted: roughly 10-day PBMC culture with coronavirus spike peptide pools or control peptides (ViraFEST assay). Germline-derived CDR1 and CDR2 are MNHEY and SVGEGT. The germline V and J ends were trimmed by 8 bases and 0 bases, with 14 bases remaining between them. The CDR3 spans 15 residues. The study sequenced cultured CD4+ T cell DNA using the Oncomine TCR Beta short-read assay. TCRdb processed the PCR reads anew with MiXCR; each CDR3 protein has one entry. Altogether about 23,000 distinct CDR3 sequences are present, around two fifths being singletons, with the ten largest covering over 15%.

This chain uses TRBV6-2 or TRBV6-3 with TRBJ2-1; possibly TRBD1 for D (7 bases). This sample comprised CD4+ T cells from blood, cultured in vitro, obtained before SARS-CoV-2 vaccination. The clonotype originates from a human donor who received a COVID-19 vaccine. CDR3 coding DNA: TGTGCCAGCCGCCATCAGGGGGGCTCCTACAATGAGCAGTTCTTC. This codes for CASRHQGGSYNEQFF.